The 13 T cell receptor beta chains reported below all come from one sample, sequenced in a study of blood T cell repertoires in COVID-19. Repertoires were generated with immunoSEQ multiplex PCR, while TCRdb's copy carries only in-frame clones and drops some. The table has some 20,000 clones, around 90% seen once. The sample taken for sequencing was peripheral blood. All receptors come from a man between 70 and 80 years old with acute or convalescent COVID-19.

This chain links TRBV11-3 with TRBJ2-1, with 12 nucleotides matching TRBD2. The J segment lost 11 bases and the V segment lost 1 base, leaving 15 bases of the junction unmatched. Germline CDR1 SGHNT, CDR2 YENEEA. This CDR3 is 18 amino acids long. The CDR3 DNA sequence: TGTGCCAGCAGCTTAGGATTCGGACTAGCGGGAAGCGGGGATAAGCAGTTCTTC. Translation: CASSLGFGLAGSGDKQFF.

This sequence joins TRBV28 and TRBJ1-2; D might be TRBD1 (6 bases). Trimming removed 5 bases at V and 6 bases at J, with 19 bases between. The CDR3 consists of 15 residues. Germline CDR1 is MDHEN and CDR2 is SYDVKM. Here the CDR3 DNA reads TGTGCCAGCAGTATACAGGGAAACTTTGCAAATGGCTACACCTTC. Protein: CASSIQGNFANGYTF.

The V and J genes are TRBV6-5 and TRBJ2-7; 9 bases line up with TRBD1. The CDR3 covers 14 residues. CDR1 MNHEY and CDR2 SVGAGI come from the germline V gene. V shed 7 bases and J 1 base; nucleotides not matched to a gene: 5. CDR3 sequence (DNA): TGTGCCAGCAACCTGGACAGGGGATCCTACGAGCAGTACTTC. Translating gives CASNLDRGSYEQYF.

This chain joins TRBV5-1 and TRBJ2-3; 12 bases match TRBD2. This CDR3 has 15 residues. The J segment lost 4 bases and the V segment lost 3 bases, leaving 3 bases of the junction unmatched. The V gene's germline CDR1 is SGHRS and CDR2 YFSETQ. The DNA of the CDR3 is TGCGCCAGCAGCTACCTAGCGGGGGGGCCAGATACGCAGTATTTT. This sequence encodes CASSYLAGGPDTQYF. Looking up the rest from reference TRBV5-1 and TRBJ2-3 gives the full variable domain: KAGVTQTPRYLIKTRGQQVTLSCSPISGHRSVSWYQQTPGQGLQFLFEYFSETQRNKGNFPGRFSGRQFSNSRSEMNVSTLELGDSALYLCASSYLAGGPDTQYFGPGTRLTVL.

V usage is TRBV19 and J usage is TRBJ2-7; 7 bases match TRBD1. With 8 bases clipped from V and 0 bases from J, the junction kept 7 bases outside the gene matches. Germline V lookup: CDR1 LNHDA, CDR2 SQIVND (reference sequence). This CDR3 contains 14 residues. CDR3 sequence (DNA): TGTGCCAGTCGGGACAGACAGAGCTCCTACGAGCAGTACTTC. It specifies CASRDRQSSYEQYF. Full variable domain (outside the CDR3, taken from reference TRBV19 and TRBJ2-7): DGGITQSPKYLFRKEGQNVTLSCEQNLNHDAMYWYRQDPGQGLRLIYYSQIVNDFQKGDIAEGYSVSREKKESFPLTVTSAQKNPTAFYLCASRDRQSSYEQYFGPGTRLTVT.

This chain uses TRBV2 with TRBJ1-5; 8 bases agree with TRBD1. CDR3 size: 16 residues. CDR1 and CDR2 from the germline V gene are SNHLY and FYNNEI. Trimming cost V 6 bases and J 1 base; bases outside gene matches: 8. In DNA form, the CDR3 reads TGTGCCAGCAGCCGGACAGGGCGAGGGAGCAATCAGCCCCAGCATTTT. This gives the protein CASSRTGRGSNQPQHF.

The chain carries TRBV6-6 and TRBJ1-4; 8 nucleotides align to TRBD1. Losses at the gene ends were 7 bases for V and 6 bases for J; bases not matched to a gene: 7. The CDR3 contains 14 residues. Per the germline V gene, CDR1 is MNHNY and CDR2 is SVGAGI (reference sequence). The CDR3 spells CASIQGAEDEKLFF. The DNA of the CDR3 is TGTGCCAGCATTCAGGGGGCGGAGGATGAAAAACTGTTTTTT.

The J gene is TRBJ1-6, the V gene TRBV5-6; D possibly corresponds to TRBD1 (6 bases). The germline V and J ends were trimmed by 1 base and 10 bases, with 15 bases remaining between them. The CDR3 is 15 amino acids. Per germline, CDR1 SGHDT and CDR2 YYEEEE. CDR3 DNA sequence: TGTGCCAGCAGCTTGAATGACAGGCCGACCTCACCCCTCCACTTT. It is translated as CASSLNDRPTSPLHF.

The J gene is TRBJ1-2, the V gene TRBV2; 8 bases align to TRBD1. CDR3 length: 15 amino acids. Germline V gene data show CDR1 as SNHLY and CDR2 as FYNNEI. Unmatched junction bases numbered 18, after V lost 6 bases and J lost 12 bases. CDR3 in amino acids: CASSAIIRTGKVNTF. DNA of the CDR3: TGTGCCAGCAGCGCGATTATCCGGACAGGGAAAGTAAACACCTTC.

CDR3 DNA sequence: TGCGCCAGCAGTGAGACCGTGGGGAGCCAAGAGACCCAGTACTTC. It codes for CASSETVGSQETQYF. This chain links TRBV10-1 with TRBJ2-5; perhaps TRBD2 as D (5 bases). The V gene lost 2 bases and the J gene lost 1 base, with 11 bases spanning the gap. Germline lookup yields CDR1 WNHNN and CDR2 SYGVQD (reference sequence). The CDR3 has 15 residues.

The J gene is TRBJ2-7, the V gene TRBV7-6, with D perhaps matching TRBD1 (6 bases). The CDR3 length is 18 residues. Germline-derived CDR1 and CDR2 are SGHVS and FNYEAQ. The V end lost 1 base, the J end lost 3 bases, and 22 bases lay between the germline ends. CDR3 in DNA: TGTGCCAGCAGCTTAGGGGGTGGGGGCCGGGGAAAAAACTACGAGCAGTACTTC. Translation: CASSLGGGGRGKNYEQYF.

This rearrangement joins TRBV18 to TRBJ1-6, with D possibly being TRBD1 (6 bases). Per the germline V gene, CDR1 is KGHSH and CDR2 is LQKENI. CDR3 length: 15 residues. V lost 1 base to trimming and J lost 7 bases, with 11 bases between them. In nucleotides, the CDR3 is TGTGCCAGCTCACCACAACAGGGTCCCAATTCACCCCTCCACTTT. Residues: CASSPQQGPNSPLHF.

This clone was detected only once. This sequence joins TRBV7-9 and TRBJ2-1; 8 bases match TRBD2. The CDR3 spans 15 residues. Germline V gene lookup returns CDR1 SEHNR and CDR2 FQNEAQ (reference sequence). The ends lost 5 bases at V and 9 bases at J; junction bases unmatched: 12. The chain's CDR3 is CASSRGTSLPFEQFF. The CDR3 nucleotides are TGTGCCAGCAGCCGCGGGACTAGTCTCCCATTTGAGCAGTTCTTC.